Listed here are 10 T cell receptor beta chains from one sample, sequenced in a study of regulatory T cells in long-lasting Graves disease. Time point specified: newly diagnosed GD, antithyroid drugs for less than 3 months. PBMC-derived RNA was used for the TCR library. Sequencing libraries for TCR beta were prepared with iRepertoire HTBI primers and Arm-PCR of CDR3 regions. TCRdb reprocessed the multiplex PCR reads via MiXCR and lists one record per CDR3 protein. The data show approximately 470,000 distinct CDR3 sequences, with 15% to 20% seen just once and 12% held by the top ten. These data also formed part of another study, on T cells in Graves' hyperthyroidism and ophthalmopathy.

The source was peripheral blood mononuclear cells (PBMCs), collected at new diagnosis, from a patient treated with antithyroid drugs. The receptor set was obtained from a man in his forties with Graves disease.

This clonotype has only a few counts. This chain joins TRBV5-1 and TRBJ2-7; TRBD1 might be the D (6 bases). CDR3 size: 20 residues. Deletions cut 4 bases from V and 2 bases from J, with 31 bases between. Looked up from germline, CDR1 is SGHRS and CDR2 is YFSETQ. The CDR3 spells CASSLKTMWGLEASPYEQYF. The CDR3 bases are TGCGCCAGCAGCCTGAAGACCATGTGGGGGCTTGAAGCAAGCCCCTACGAGCAGTACTTC.

This clonotype was seen more than once but under ten times. The genes are TRBV9 and TRBJ2-3; 8 bases line up with TRBD1. Germline V CDR1 and CDR2: SGDLS, YYNGEE. The trim removed 2 bases at V and 4 bases at J, leaving 15 bases unmatched. This CDR3 is built from 18 residues. The CDR3 region is CASSVLPSQGAQADTQYF. The DNA for the CDR3 is TGTGCCAGCAGCGTCCTGCCCTCTCAGGGGGCCCAGGCAGATACGCAGTATTTT.

This chain uses TRBV24-1 with TRBJ1-5; TRBD1 matches at 8 bases. This CDR3 spans 15 amino acids. The V gene end was trimmed by 3 bases and the J gene end by 6 bases; junction bases not matched to a gene: 6. The germline V gene encodes CDR1 KGHDR and CDR2 SFDVKD. CDR3 amino acids: CATSDATGGGQPQHF. Here the CDR3 DNA reads TGTGCCACCAGTGATGCAACAGGGGGAGGTCAGCCCCAGCATTTT.

This clonotype showed up many times. The V and J genes are TRBV7-6 and TRBJ2-2, with no clear D. Germline V gene data show CDR1 as SGHVS and CDR2 as FNYEAQ. The V and J ends lost 3 bases and 7 bases respectively, with 6 bases between them. The CDR3 spans 12 residues. The CDR3 DNA reads as TGTGCCAGCAGCTTCCAGTTCGGGGAGCTGTTTTTT. It specifies CASSFQFGELFF.

In this sample, this clonotype turned up many times. The rearrangement joins TRBV28 to TRBJ2-7; D is uncertain. The ends were cut back, 5 bases at V and 3 bases at J, with 11 bases in the middle. The CDR3 consists of 13 residues. The germline V gene has CDR1 MDHEN and CDR2 SYDVKM. The CDR3: CASSLVRDYEQYF. CDR3 DNA sequence: TGTGCCAGCAGTCTGGTTAGAGACTACGAGCAGTACTTC.

This clonotype was seen a few times. The J gene is TRBJ2-1, the V gene TRBV3-1; D remains ambiguous. The CDR3 totals 13 residues. Germline V gene data show CDR1 as LGHDT and CDR2 as YNNKEL (reference sequence). Trimming took off 0 bases at V and 4 bases at J, with 4 bases between the two ends. The CDR3 DNA follows: TGTGCCAGCAGCCAAGAAAATTACAATGAGCAGTTCTTC. This gives the protein CASSQENYNEQFF.

This clonotype showed up many times. The V call is TRBV6-5, the J call TRBJ2-7, with D perhaps TRBD1 (5 bases). CDR1 and CDR2 (germline): MNHEY, SVGAGI. V was pared by 0 bases and J by 0 bases, with 12 bases between. The CDR3 runs 16 residues. The CDR3 DNA reads as TGTGCCAGCAGTTACTCGCCTCAGGGTAGCTCCTACGAGCAGTACTTC. Residues: CASSYSPQGSSYEQYF.

V usage is TRBV28 and J usage is TRBJ1-2; tentatively, D is TRBD1 (5 bases). Trimming stripped 2 bases from V and 4 bases from J, with 11 bases between. This CDR3 comprises 14 residues. Germline CDR1 is MDHEN and CDR2 is SYDVKM. In nucleotides, the CDR3 is TGTGCCAGCAGTTTAGGTGGGGCAGGCTATGGCTACACCTTC. As protein: CASSLGGAGYGYTF.

This clonotype occurred many times. This rearrangement joins TRBV28 to TRBJ2-3; 12 nucleotides agree with TRBD2. Germline CDR1 MDHEN, CDR2 SYDVKM. CDR3 size: 15 residues. The trim removed 7 bases at V and 3 bases at J, leaving 5 bases unmatched. The CDR3 DNA sequence: TGTGCCAGCAACCTAGCGGGAGGGCCAACAGATACGCAGTATTTT. It specifies CASNLAGGPTDTQYF.

V and J are TRBV20-1 and TRBJ2-7; 13 bases map to TRBD2. Germline values: CDR1 DFQATT, CDR2 SNEGSKA (reference sequence). This CDR3 has 14 amino acids. The ends lost 3 bases at V and 3 bases at J; junction bases unmatched: 2. DNA for the CDR3: TGCAGTGCTAGCGGACTAGCGGGAGACTACGAGCAGTACTTC. Translation: CSASGLAGDYEQYF.